This T cell receptor beta chain appears in the sequencing data of a study of OX40 agonist ivuxolimab in advanced cancers. Produced via immunoSEQ multiplex PCR; TCRdb's table is partial and in-frame only. The sample lists approximately 92,000 clones; approximately 95% were seen once. This clone was recorded only once. Germline trimming cut 2 bases from V and 7 bases from J; bases unmatched to any gene: 2. Germline CDR1 MNHEY, CDR2 SVGAGI. The CDR3 spans 14 residues. The sequences come from CD4+ or CD8+ T cells sorted from blood, collected in a trial of the OX40 agonist ivuxolimab. The rearrangement links TRBV6-5 to TRBJ2-1; 10 bases map to TRBD2. The receptor was derived from an adult with an advanced solid tumor such as melanoma, head and neck, liver or kidney cancer. The CDR3 here is CASSYATSGNEQFF. Here the CDR3 DNA reads TGTGCCAGCAGTTACGCGACTAGCGGGAATGAGCAGTTCTTC.